The clone carrying this T cell receptor (beta chain) was counted between two and nine times. The data derive from a study of blood T cell repertoires in COVID-19. TCRdb's copy holds only in-frame clones and misses some; the assay was immunoSEQ multiplex PCR. The sample records 150,000 to 250,000 clones, more than 75% being singletons. Germline values: CDR1 SGHAT, CDR2 FQNNGV. With 5 bases clipped from V and 7 bases from J, the junction kept 11 bases outside the gene matches. The CDR3 loop spans 14 amino acids. The clonotype comes from a woman in her 40s with COVID-19, enrolled during active disease. This sequence joins TRBV11-2 and TRBJ2-7; TRBD1 matches at 7 bases. Sequencing was performed on peripheral blood. The CDR3 DNA is TGTGCCAGCAGCATCGGACAGGACCCGGGGGAGCAGTACTTC. It encodes CASSIGQDPGEQYF.